This is a list of T cell receptor beta chains from one sample in a study of blood T cell repertoires in COVID-19. Clones were read by immunoSEQ multiplex PCR, and TCRdb kept only the in-frame ones, dropping some. The sample yields hundreds of thousands of clones, about 79% seen once. The sequenced sample was peripheral blood. The receptors derive from a woman of 80 years or more with acute or convalescent COVID-19. The CDR3 runs from the conserved cysteine through the conserved F or W. The order of the fields is D gene, clone size, J gene, V gene, CDR3 protein, CDR3 DNA. The D gene is left open where the match is weak. Not every row has a clone size; where given, it reads once, few, many or a size class.

D gene: TRBD1; clone size: NA; J gene: TRBJ1-2; V gene: TRBV14; CDR3 protein: CASSQDERQGNYGYTF; CDR3 DNA: TGTGCCAGCAGCCAAGATGAACGACAGGGAAACTATGGCTACACCTTC
D gene: TRBD1; clone size: once; J gene: TRBJ2-3; V gene: TRBV3-1/TRBV3-2; CDR3 protein: CASRSGGKSTDTQYF; CDR3 DNA: TGTGCCAGCAGATCAGGGGGCAAAAGCACAGATACGCAGTATTTT
D gene: TRBD2; clone size: few; J gene: TRBJ2-1; V gene: TRBV9; CDR3 protein: CASSVAPSGGAFF; CDR3 DNA: TGTGCCAGCAGCGTAGCTCCTAGCGGGGGGGCGTTCTTC
D gene: TRBD2; clone size: NA; J gene: TRBJ2-1; V gene: TRBV12-3/TRBV12-4; CDR3 protein: CASSRQRGDEQFF; CDR3 DNA: TGTGCCAGCAGTCGCCAGCGGGGGGATGAGCAGTTCTTC
D gene: TRBD1; clone size: NA; J gene: TRBJ1-3; V gene: TRBV10-3; CDR3 protein: CAHRDRDYSGNTIYF; CDR3 DNA: TGTGCCCACCGGGACAGGGATTACTCTGGAAACACCATATATTTT
D gene: NA; clone size: NA; J gene: TRBJ1-2; V gene: TRBV4-2; CDR3 protein: CASSQEVQGLDYGYTF; CDR3 DNA: TGTGCCAGCAGCCAAGAAGTACAGGGTCTTGACTATGGCTACACCTTC
D gene: TRBD1; clone size: NA; J gene: TRBJ1-2; V gene: TRBV2; CDR3 protein: CASSGTGRDYTF; CDR3 DNA: TGTGCCAGCAGTGGGACAGGGCGCGACTACACCTTC
D gene: TRBD1; clone size: NA; J gene: TRBJ2-2; V gene: TRBV10-3; CDR3 protein: CAISDGSLGQGAPTNTGELFF; CDR3 DNA: TGTGCCATCAGTGATGGGTCTCTGGGACAGGGGGCCCCTACGAACACCGGGGAGCTGTTTTTT
D gene: NA; clone size: NA; J gene: TRBJ1-5; V gene: TRBV12-3/TRBV12-4; CDR3 protein: CASSFNSQPQHF; CDR3 DNA: TGTGCCAGCAGTTTCAATTCCCAGCCCCAGCATTTT
D gene: NA; clone size: NA; J gene: TRBJ1-2; V gene: TRBV28; CDR3 protein: CASSRGGGTPYGYTF; CDR3 DNA: TGTGCCAGCAGTCGAGGGGGGGGGACCCCCTATGGCTACACCTTC
D gene: NA; clone size: NA; J gene: TRBJ2-7; V gene: TRBV28; CDR3 protein: CASSLSFRGRVDF; CDR3 DNA: TGTGCCAGCAGTTTGTCATTTCGTGGCAGGGTGGACTTC
D gene: NA; clone size: NA; J gene: TRBJ1-2; V gene: TRBV19; CDR3 protein: CASSRGGENYGYTF; CDR3 DNA: TGTGCCAGTAGTCGGGGGGGCGAGAACTATGGCTACACCTTC